The clone carrying this T cell receptor (beta chain) was seen more than once but under ten times. Its specificity is not known. The data derive from a study of T cells after yellow fever vaccination. The overall study: It was SMART-Seq v4 Ultra Low Input that prepared the fractions with low cell numbers.

One entry per CDR3 protein results from TCRdb running MiXCR on the 5' RACE reads. The sample shows a few hundred thousand distinct CDR3 sequences, 6.9% of them seen only once. Germline V lookup: CDR1 KGHSH, CDR2 LQKENI. J was trimmed by 2 bases and V by 4 bases; bases with no gene match: 4. The CDR3 totals 15 residues. Broader study findings: After the booster, approximately 96% of CD4 and roughly nine tenths of CD8 primary-response clones were re-detected.

The chain combines TRBV18 with TRBJ2-5; 10 bases fit TRBD2. The sequence was collected from a man in his thirties or forties who received the YFV17D yellow fever vaccine. The sequenced sample was CD4+ T cells sorted from PBMCs, obtained 15 days after the yellow fever booster vaccination. CDR3 sequence (DNA): TGTGCCAGCTCACGCGGACTAGCGGAACAAGAGACCCAGTACTTC. It codes for CASSRGLAEQETQYF.